Below are 2 T cell receptor beta chains sequenced from a single sample in a study of cytomegalovirus exposure and HLA in healthy donors. PCR employed 60 Vbeta and 13 Jbeta primers. TCRdb's copy holds only in-frame clones and misses some; the assay was immunoSEQ multiplex PCR. The data show around 210,000 clones, around 77% seen once. The source material was PBMCs. Receptor source: a woman aged 25 to 39 in good health and CMV-seronegative.

This clone was detected only a few times. The chain couples TRBV2 to TRBJ2-2, with TRBD2 as a possible D gene (6 bases). With 2 bases removed from V and 1 base from J, the gap between germline ends came to 11 bases. This CDR3 contains 16 residues. Germline V gene data show CDR1 as SNHLY and CDR2 as FYNNEI. The CDR3: CASSERGTENTGELFF. The CDR3 DNA reads as TGTGCCAGCAGTGAACGGGGGACGGAGAACACCGGGGAGCTGTTTTTT.

This clone was counted only a few times. The CDR3 coding sequence is TGTGCCAGCAGCCCGACACTTAGAAACACTGAAGCTTTCTTT. Its protein is CASSPTLRNTEAFF. The chain uses TRBV6-5 and TRBJ1-1; D not certain. CDR3 length: 14 amino acids. Germline V gives CDR1 MNHEY, CDR2 SVGAGI. V lost 6 bases to trimming and J lost 2 bases, with 13 bases between them.